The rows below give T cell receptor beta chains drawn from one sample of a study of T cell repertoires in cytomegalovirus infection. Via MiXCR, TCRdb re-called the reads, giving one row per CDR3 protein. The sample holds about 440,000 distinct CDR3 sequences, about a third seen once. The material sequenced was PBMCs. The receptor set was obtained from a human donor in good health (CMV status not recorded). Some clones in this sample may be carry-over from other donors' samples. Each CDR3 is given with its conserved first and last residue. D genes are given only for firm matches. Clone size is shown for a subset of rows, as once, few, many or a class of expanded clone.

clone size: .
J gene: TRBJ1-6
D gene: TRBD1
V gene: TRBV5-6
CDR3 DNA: TGTGCCAGCAGCCAGGACAGGGTTCGTTCACCCCTCCACTTT
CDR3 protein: CASSQDRVRSPLHF

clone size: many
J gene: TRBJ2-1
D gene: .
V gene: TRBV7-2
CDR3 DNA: TGTGCCAGCAGCCACCCCGTTGGGGGACGGATGAACAATGAGCAGTTCTTC
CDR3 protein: CASSHPVGGRMNNEQFF

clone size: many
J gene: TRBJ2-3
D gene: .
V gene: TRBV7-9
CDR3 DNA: TGTGCCAGCAGCTCCCCTCGAATTACAGATACGCAGTATTTT
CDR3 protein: CASSSPRITDTQYF

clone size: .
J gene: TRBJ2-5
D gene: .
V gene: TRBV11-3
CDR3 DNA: TGTGCCAGCAGCTGGACGCATACGGAGACCCAGTACTTC
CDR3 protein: CASSWTHTETQYF

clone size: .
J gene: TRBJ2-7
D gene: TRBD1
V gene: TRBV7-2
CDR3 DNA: TGTGCCAGCAGCCCGGGACAGGGAAGAGCCTACGAGCAGTACTTC
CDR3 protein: CASSPGQGRAYEQYF

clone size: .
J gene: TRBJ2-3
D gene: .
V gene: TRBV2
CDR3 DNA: TGTGCCAGCAACGACCATCCGCTTAGCACAGATACGCAGTATTTT
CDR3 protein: CASNDHPLSTDTQYF

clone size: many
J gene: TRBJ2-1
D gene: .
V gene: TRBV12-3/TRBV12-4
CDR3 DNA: TGTGCCAGCAGTGCACAGGGCAATGAGCAGTTCTTC
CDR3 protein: CASSAQGNEQFF

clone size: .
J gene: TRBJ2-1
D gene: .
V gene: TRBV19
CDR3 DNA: TGTGCCAGAAGTGGGAGGTCGGGGGACCCCTGGGGGTATGAGCAGTTCTTC
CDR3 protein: CARSGRSGDPWGYEQFF

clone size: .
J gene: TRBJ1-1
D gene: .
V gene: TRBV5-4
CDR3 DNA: TGTGCCAGCAGCCCCTCTCCGGGGGGATGGACTGAAGCTTTCTTT
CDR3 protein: CASSPSPGGWTEAFF

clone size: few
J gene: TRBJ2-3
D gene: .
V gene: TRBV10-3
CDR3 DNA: TGTGCCATCAGTGAGTCAGGGCGAGATACGCAGTATTTT
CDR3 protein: CAISESGRDTQYF

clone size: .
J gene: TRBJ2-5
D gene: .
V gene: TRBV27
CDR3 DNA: TGTGCCAGCCGTAAGGAGACCCAGTACTTC
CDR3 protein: CASRKETQYF

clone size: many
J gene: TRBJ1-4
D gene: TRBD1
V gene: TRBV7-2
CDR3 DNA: TGTGCCAGCAGCTGGACCCGGGACAGTAATGAAAAACTGTTTTTT
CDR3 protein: CASSWTRDSNEKLFF

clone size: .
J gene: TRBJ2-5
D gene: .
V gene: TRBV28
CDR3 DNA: TGTGCCACCAGAATAAACAGCCAAGAGACCCAGTACTTC
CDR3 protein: CATRINSQETQYF

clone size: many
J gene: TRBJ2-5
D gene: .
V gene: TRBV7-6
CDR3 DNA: TGTGCCAGCAGCCCGCACTCCTGGGAGACCCAGTACTTC
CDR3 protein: CASSPHSWETQYF

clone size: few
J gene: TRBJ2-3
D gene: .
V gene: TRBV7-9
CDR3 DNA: TGTGCCAGCAGCCCGGGTTTGGGAACCCCCACAGATACGCAGTATTTT
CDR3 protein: CASSPGLGTPTDTQYF

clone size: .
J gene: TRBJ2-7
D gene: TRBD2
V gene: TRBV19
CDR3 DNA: TGTGCCAGTAGTCCACTAGCGGGGTACCACGAGCAGTACTTC
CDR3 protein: CASSPLAGYHEQYF

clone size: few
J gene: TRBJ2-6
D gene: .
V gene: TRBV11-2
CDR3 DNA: TGTGCCAGCAGGGTAGCTGGGGCCAACGTCCTGACTTTC
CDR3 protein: CASRVAGANVLTF

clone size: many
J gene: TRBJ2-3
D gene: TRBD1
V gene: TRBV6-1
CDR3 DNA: TGTGCCAGCAGTGCTTCCAGGGGGCCTGGCACAGATACGCAGTATTTT
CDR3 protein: CASSASRGPGTDTQYF

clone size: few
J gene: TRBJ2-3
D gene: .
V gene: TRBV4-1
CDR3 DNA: TGCGCCAGCAGCCAAGAGCGCCCGGGACACCAGAGAGCAGATACGCAGTATTTT
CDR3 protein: CASSQERPGHQRADTQYF

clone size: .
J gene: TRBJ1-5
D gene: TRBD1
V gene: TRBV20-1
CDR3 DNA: TGCAGTGCTAACAGACAGGGCGTGGGGAATCAGCCCCAGCATTTT
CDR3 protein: CSANRQGVGNQPQHF

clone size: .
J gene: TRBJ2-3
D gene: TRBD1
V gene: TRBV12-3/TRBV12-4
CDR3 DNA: TGTGCCAGCAGGACAGGGGACCTTAGCACAGATACGCAGTATTTT
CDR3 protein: CASRTGDLSTDTQYF

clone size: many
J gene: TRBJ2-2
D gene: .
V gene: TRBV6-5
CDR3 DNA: TGTGCCAGCAGACCAAGTAACACCGGGGAGCTGTTTTTT
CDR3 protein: CASRPSNTGELFF

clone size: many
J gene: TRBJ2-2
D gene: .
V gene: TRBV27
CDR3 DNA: TGTGCCAGCAGTATACGGGGGACAGCGGGCGGGGAGCTGTTTTTT
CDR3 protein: CASSIRGTAGGELFF

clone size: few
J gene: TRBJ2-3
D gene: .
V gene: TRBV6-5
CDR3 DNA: TGTGCCAGCAGTTACGACGGGCTGAGGGCGCAGCTGGATACGCAGTATTTT
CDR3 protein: CASSYDGLRAQLDTQYF

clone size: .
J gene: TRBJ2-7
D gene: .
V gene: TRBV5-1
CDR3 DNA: TGCGCCAGCAGCTTGTTGGGGGGCCCGGTGTTTGGAGAGCAGTACTTC
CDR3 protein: CASSLLGGPVFGEQYF

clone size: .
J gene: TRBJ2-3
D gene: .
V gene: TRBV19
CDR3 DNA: TGTGCCAGTAGTGGATACAACGCGGGCGCAAGGACAGATACGCAGTATTTT
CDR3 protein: CASSGYNAGARTDTQYF

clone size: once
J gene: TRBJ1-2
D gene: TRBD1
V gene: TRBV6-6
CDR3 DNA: TGTGCCAGCATCCCAGACAGGGGGATCTATTGCTACACCTTC
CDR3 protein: CASIPDRGIYCYTF

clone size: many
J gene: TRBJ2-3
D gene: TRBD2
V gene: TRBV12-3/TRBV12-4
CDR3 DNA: TGTGCCAGCAGTTCAAGACTAGCGGGGAGCACAGATACGCAGTATTTT
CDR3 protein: CASSSRLAGSTDTQYF

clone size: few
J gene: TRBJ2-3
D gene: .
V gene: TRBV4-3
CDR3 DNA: TGCGCCAGCAGCCCTTCGGACTTTTCTACTAGCACAGATACGCAGTATTTT
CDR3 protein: CASSPSDFSTSTDTQYF

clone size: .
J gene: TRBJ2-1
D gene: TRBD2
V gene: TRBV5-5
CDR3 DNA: TGTGCCAGCACCCCGGGACTAGCGGGGGGTATGCCCTACAATGAGCAGTTCTTC
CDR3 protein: CASTPGLAGGMPYNEQFF

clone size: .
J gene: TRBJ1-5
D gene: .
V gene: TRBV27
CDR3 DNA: TGTGCCAGCAGTTATGCGTTTAGCAATCAGCCCCAGCATTTT
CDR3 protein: CASSYAFSNQPQHF

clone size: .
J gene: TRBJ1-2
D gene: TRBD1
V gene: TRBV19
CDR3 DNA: TGTGCCAGTATTCCCCCGGAGACAGGGTCCTATGGCTACACCTTC
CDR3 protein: CASIPPETGSYGYTF

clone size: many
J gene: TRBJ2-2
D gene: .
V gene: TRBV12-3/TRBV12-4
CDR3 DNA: TGTGCCAGCAGTTCGGGGGGCGAGAACACCGGGGAGCTGTTTTTT
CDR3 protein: CASSSGGENTGELFF

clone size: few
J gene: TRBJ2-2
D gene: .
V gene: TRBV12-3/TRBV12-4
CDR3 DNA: TGTGCCAGCAGTTTTAGGGCAAAGGACAACACCGGGGAGCTGTTTTTT
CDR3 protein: CASSFRAKDNTGELFF

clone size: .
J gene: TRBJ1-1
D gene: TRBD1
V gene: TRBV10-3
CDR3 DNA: TGTGCCATCAGTGACTTAGGACAGGGCAAGGGTGCTACGAACACTGAAGCTTTCTTT
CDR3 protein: CAISDLGQGKGATNTEAFF

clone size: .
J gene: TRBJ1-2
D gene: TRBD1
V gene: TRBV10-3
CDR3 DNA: TGTGCCATCAGTGGGACAGGGGGCCTCTATGGCTACACCTTC
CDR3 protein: CAISGTGGLYGYTF

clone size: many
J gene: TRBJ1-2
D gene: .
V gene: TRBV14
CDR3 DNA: TGTGCCAGCAGCCAAGATGATTTACCGTATGGCTACACCTTC
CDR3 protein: CASSQDDLPYGYTF

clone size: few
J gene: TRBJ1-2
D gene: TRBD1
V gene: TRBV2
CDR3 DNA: TGTGCCAGCAGTGGGATGACAGGGTCGGTCTATGGCTACACCTTC
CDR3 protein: CASSGMTGSVYGYTF

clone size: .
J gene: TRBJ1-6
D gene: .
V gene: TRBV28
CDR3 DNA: TGTGCCAGCAGTTTGCTCCCTGTGGTGGGGAATTCACCCCTACACTTT
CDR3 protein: CASSLLPVVGNSPLHF

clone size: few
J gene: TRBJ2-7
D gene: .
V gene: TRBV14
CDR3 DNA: TGTGCCAGCAGCCCCGGACACTTCTACGAGCAGTACTTC
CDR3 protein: CASSPGHFYEQYF

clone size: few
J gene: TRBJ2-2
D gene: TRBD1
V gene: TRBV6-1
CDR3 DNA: TGTGCCAGCAGTAGGGGACAGGGTCTCACCGGGGAGCTGTTTTTT
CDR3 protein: CASSRGQGLTGELFF

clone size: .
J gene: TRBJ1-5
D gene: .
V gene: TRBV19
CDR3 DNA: TGTGCCAGTAGTATCCGGGTTAGCAATCAGCCCCAGCATTTT
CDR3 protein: CASSIRVSNQPQHF

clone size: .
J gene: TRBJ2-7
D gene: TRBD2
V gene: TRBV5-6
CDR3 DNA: TGTGCCAGCAGCTTGGTTGGTAGCGGGGTCTACGAGCAGTACTTC
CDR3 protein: CASSLVGSGVYEQYF

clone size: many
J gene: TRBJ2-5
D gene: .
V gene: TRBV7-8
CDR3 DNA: TGTGCCAGCAGCCCCCCGGAGATGGGGGAGACCCAGTACTTC
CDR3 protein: CASSPPEMGETQYF

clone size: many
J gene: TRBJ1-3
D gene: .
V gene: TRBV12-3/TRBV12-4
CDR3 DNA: TGTGCCAGCAGGGGGGCGTTCTCTGGAAACACCATATATTTT
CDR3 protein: CASRGAFSGNTIYF

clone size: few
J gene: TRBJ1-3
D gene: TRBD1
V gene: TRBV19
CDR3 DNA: TGTGCCAGTGATGACAGGGCAACCTCTGGAAACACCATATATTTT
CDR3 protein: CASDDRATSGNTIYF

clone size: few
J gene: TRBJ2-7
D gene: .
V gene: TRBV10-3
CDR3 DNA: TGTGCCATCAGTGAGTCGACGGGTATGACCTACGAGCAGTACTTC
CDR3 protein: CAISESTGMTYEQYF

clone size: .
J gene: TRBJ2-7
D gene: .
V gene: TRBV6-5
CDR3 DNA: TGTGCCAGCAGCCCCAGGGGGGCGGGTTCCTACGAGCAGTACTTC
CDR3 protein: CASSPRGAGSYEQYF

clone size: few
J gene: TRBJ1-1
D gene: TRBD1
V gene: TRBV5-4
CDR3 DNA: TGTGCCAGCAGCTTGGGGGGCGGGACAGTGAACACTGAAGCTTTCTTT
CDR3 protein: CASSLGGGTVNTEAFF

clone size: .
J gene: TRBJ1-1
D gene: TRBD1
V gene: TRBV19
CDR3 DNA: TGTGCCAGTAGTGTGCGGGGACAGGGCTCGAACACTGAAGCTTTCTTT
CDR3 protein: CASSVRGQGSNTEAFF

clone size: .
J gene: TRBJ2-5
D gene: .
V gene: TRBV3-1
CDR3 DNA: TGTGCCAGCAGCCAAGAAAATAGGCAAGAGACCCAGTACTTC
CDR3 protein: CASSQENRQETQYF

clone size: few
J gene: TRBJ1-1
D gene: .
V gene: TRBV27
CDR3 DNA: TGTGCCAGCAGCCGGAAAATGAAGATGCATGAAGCTTTCTTT
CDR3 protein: CASSRKMKMHEAFF

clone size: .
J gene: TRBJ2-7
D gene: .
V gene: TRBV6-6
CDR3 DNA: TGTGCCAGCAGAGGGGTCGACGGACGGATCTCCTACGAGCAGTACTTC
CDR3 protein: CASRGVDGRISYEQYF

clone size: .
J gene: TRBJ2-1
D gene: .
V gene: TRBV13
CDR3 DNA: TGTGCCAGCAGCAGTCCTCAAGATCCGGACGATGAGCAGTTCTTC
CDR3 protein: CASSSPQDPDDEQFF

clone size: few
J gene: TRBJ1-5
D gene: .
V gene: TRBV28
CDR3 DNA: TGTGCCAGCAGTTTATGGGGGGGACAAAGCAATCAGCCCCAGCATTTT
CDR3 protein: CASSLWGGQSNQPQHF

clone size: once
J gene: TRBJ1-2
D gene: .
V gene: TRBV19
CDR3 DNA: TGTGCCAGTAGTAGAGGAACGGAACCTTATGGCTACACCTTC
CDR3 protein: CASSRGTEPYGYTF

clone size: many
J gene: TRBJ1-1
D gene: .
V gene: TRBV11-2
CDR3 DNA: TGTGCCAGCAGCTTAATGGGACGTAGGAACACTGAAGCTTTCTTT
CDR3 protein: CASSLMGRRNTEAFF

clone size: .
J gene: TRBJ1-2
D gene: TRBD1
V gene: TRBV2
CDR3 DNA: TGTGCCAGCAGTGAGGGGACAGCTGTCTATGGCTACACCTTC
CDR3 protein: CASSEGTAVYGYTF

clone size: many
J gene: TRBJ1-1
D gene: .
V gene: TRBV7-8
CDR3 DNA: TGTGCCAGCAGCGACACCGCGAACACTGAAGCTTTCTTT
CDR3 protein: CASSDTANTEAFF